Listed here are 13 T cell receptor beta chains from one sample, sequenced in a study of T cell clones after liver transplantation. TCRdb keeps only in-frame clones here, not all; method: immunoSEQ multiplex PCR. Found here are 20,000 to 25,000 clones, approximately 80% of them singletons; the top ten hold roughly a third. The sequencing used CD8+ T cells from blood, collected around 54 months after liver transplant. These receptors originate from a human patient who received a liver transplant. Some T cells may be supplied by the graft donor.

V usage is TRBV19 and J usage is TRBJ1-4; D unclear. Trimming removed 5 bases from V and 7 bases from J, with 11 bases in between. Germline V CDR1 and CDR2: LNHDA, SQIVND (reference sequence). The CDR3 sequence is 13 residues long. The CDR3 spells CASSPFIREKLFF. As DNA, the CDR3 is TGTGCCAGTAGTCCCTTTATACGTGAAAAACTGTTTTTT.

This clone was detected only a few times. This CDR3 reads CASSSSRANGYTF. The CDR3 nucleotides are TGTGCCAGCAGCTCCTCCAGGGCTAATGGCTACACCTTC. The chain links TRBV9 to TRBJ1-2; maybe TRBD1 (5 bases). CDR1 and CDR2 from the germline V gene are SGDLS and YYNGEE. The CDR3 consists of 13 residues. Trimming removed 4 bases from V and 6 bases from J, with 13 bases in between.

The chain carries TRBV5-4 and TRBJ2-6, with D maybe TRBD1 (5 bases). Trimming stripped 1 base from V and 0 bases from J, with 5 bases between. The V gene's germline CDR1 is SGHNT and CDR2 YYREEE (reference sequence). The CDR3 runs 15 residues. The CDR3 DNA sequence: TGTGCCAGCAGCTTGCAGGGCTCTGGGGCCAACGTCCTGACTTTC. Its protein is CASSLQGSGANVLTF. The whole variable domain, filled in from reference TRBV5-4 and TRBJ2-6, reads ETGVTQSPTHLIKTRGQQVTLRCSSQSGHNTVSWYQQALGQGPQFIFQYYREEENGRGNFPPRFSGLQFPNYSSELNVNALELDDSALYLCASSLQGSGANVLTFGAGSRLTVL.

J is TRBJ2-2 and V is TRBV7-6; a weak D match, TRBD1 (6 bases). This CDR3 region has 16 residues. The V and J ends lost 4 bases and 5 bases respectively, with 17 bases between them. The V gene's germline CDR1 is SGHVS and CDR2 FNYEAQ. The DNA of the CDR3 is TGTGCCAGCAGCTCCCGCAGGGGTACAGGTACCGGGGAGCTGTTTTTT. Protein: CASSSRRGTGTGELFF.

The V and J genes are TRBV11-2 and TRBJ2-2; D unresolved. The CDR3 is 14 amino acids. V lost 2 bases and J lost 6, with 10 bases in between. Germline V gene sequence: CDR1 SGHAT, CDR2 FQNNGV. Written as DNA, the CDR3 is TGTGCCAGCAGCTTATATCCAGCCGCCGGGGAGCTGTTTTTT. Its protein is CASSLYPAAGELFF.

This sequence joins TRBV6-5 and TRBJ1-5; 7 bases line up with TRBD1. Germline V lookup: CDR1 MNHEY, CDR2 SVGAGI. Trimming cost V 6 bases and J 0 bases; bases outside gene matches: 5. This CDR3 region has 15 residues. CDR3 coding DNA: TGTGCCAGCAGACCTCAGGGGGATAGCAATCAGCCCCAGCATTTT. It codes for CASRPQGDSNQPQHF.

The J gene is TRBJ2-1, the V gene TRBV5-6; perhaps D is TRBD1 or TRBD2 (5 bases each). Germline lookup yields CDR1 SGHDT and CDR2 YYEEEE. V was pared by 6 bases and J by 3 bases, with 13 bases between. The CDR3 has 14 amino acids. This CDR3 reads CASTFGDGYNEQFF. Written as DNA, the CDR3 is TGTGCCAGCACCTTTGGGGACGGCTACAATGAGCAGTTCTTC.

This chain uses TRBV15 with TRBJ2-1, with D perhaps matching TRBD1 (6 bases). The germline V and J ends were trimmed by 1 base and 9 bases, with 13 bases remaining between them. The CDR3 sequence is 14 residues long. Looked up from germline, CDR1 is LNHNV and CDR2 is YYDKDF (reference sequence). The CDR3 DNA follows: TGTGCCACCAGCAGAGTCGGGCAGGGGAGTGAGCAGTTCTTC. Translated, it gives CATSRVGQGSEQFF.

This chain connects TRBV19 to TRBJ1-2; unclear D gene. CDR3 length: 13 amino acids. The germline gives CDR1 LNHDA, CDR2 SQIVND (reference sequence). V was pared by 5 bases and J by 7 bases, with 14 bases between. DNA of the CDR3: TGTGCCAGTAGTGATAGATTTACTGGTGGCTACACCTTC. Protein sequence: CASSDRFTGGYTF.

On this clone itself: Likely a read error: the CDR3 ends without its conserved phenylalanine or tryptophan. The gene calls are TRBV7-9 and TRBJ1-6; D unclear. Between the trimmed V and J ends, which lost 4 bases and 2 bases, there was a span of 6 bases. Germline lookup yields CDR1 SEHNR and CDR2 FQNEAQ (reference sequence). The CDR3 is made up of 14 amino acids. The CDR3: CASSSRAYNSPLHL. The DNA of the CDR3 is TGTGCCAGCAGCTCCCGGGCCTATAATTCACCCCTCCACCTT.

The chain carries TRBV9 and TRBJ2-3; 9 nucleotides line up with TRBD1. There are 19 residues in the CDR3. Germline lookup yields CDR1 SGDLS and CDR2 YYNGEE. The CDR3: CPRRDGGMTGGPSTDTQYF. The CDR3 coding sequence is TGTCCCCGCCGCGACGGGGGGATGACAGGGGGACCTAGCACAGATACGCAGTATTTT.

The V call is TRBV9, the J call TRBJ2-1, with 7 nucleotides matching TRBD1. Germline V gene sequence: CDR1 SGDLS, CDR2 YYNGEE. The CDR3 extends over 16 amino acids. V lost 3 bases, J lost 3 bases, and 9 bases stayed unmatched. CDR3 protein: CASSAPTGQSYNEQFF. The CDR3 coding sequence is TGTGCCAGCAGCGCTCCAACGGGACAGAGCTACAATGAGCAGTTCTTC.

This rearrangement joins TRBV6-5 to TRBJ2-2; D may be TRBD2 (5 bases). Deletions cut 0 bases from V and 6 bases from J, with 5 bases between. Germline CDR1 is MNHEY and CDR2 is SVGAGI. The CDR3 is 13 amino acids. The CDR3 is CASSYSRAGELFF. The DNA for the CDR3 is TGTGCCAGCAGTTACTCGCGGGCCGGGGAGCTGTTTTTT.